This T cell receptor (beta chain) was retrieved from a study of response to subunit inactivated influenza vaccine (dated by TCRdb to 2016 to 2019). Regarding the study in general: To follow how T cells responded to a trivalent subunit inactivated influenza vaccine, the researchers relied on deep quantitative profiling of the T cell receptor repertoire.

V gives up 4 bases and J gives up 4 bases, and the segment between their germline ends measures 14 bases. CDR1 and CDR2 are drawn from the germline V gene: SGHRS, YFSETQ. The CDR3 covers 14 residues, taking in both the cysteine and the phenylalanine. The read is trimmed to its CDR3 DNA, 42 bases read in frame from base 1. Library preparation was by RT-PCR. Instrument used: Illumina HiSeq 2500. TCRdb reanalyzed the raw reads on its own, using fastp at Q25 for trimming and MiXCR for clone calling, and kept in-frame beta chains. Rows matching on CDR3 protein sequence are summarized as one entry with the most common DNA and genes. This sample is represented by approximately 170,000 distinct CDR3 sequences; approximately 12% of them were singletons. The ten largest clones capture around 32% of the sample. Study-wide findings and limitations: The authors proposed that each seasonal influenza vaccination may bring in only a limited number of new T cells.

This clonotype showed up just a few times. Its antigen is still unknown. The sample holds no much larger clone one base away, and base qualities are not on file. These data were also reused for a study on T cells expressing NK-cell markers. The second study's authors report: 5'RACE template switching, by which a universal primer site and unique molecular identifiers were added, was used to make TCR beta cDNA libraries. In sorted CD3+CD56+NKG2C+, CD3+CD56+NKG2C- and CD3+CD56-NKG2C+ T-cell subsets from eight donors, TCR beta-chain repertoires were profiled. Seven of the eight sequenced donors were HCMV-seropositive and one was HCMV-seronegative. In several experiments an anti-gammadeltaTCR antibody was added to restrict sorting to alphabetaTCR-expressing T cells. In over 5 donors, the dominant CD3+CD56+NKG2C+ clonotypes were among the top 10 CD8+ clonotypes and accounted for about 1.0-7.0% of CD8+ T cells. Those dominant clonotypes were again the most abundant among CD3+CD56-NKG2C+ cells in a handful of donors, at about 25-65%. Whether the expanded NKG2C-expressing T cell clones were specific for HCMV antigens remained unclear. All eight donors whose samples were sequenced were randomly selected healthy volunteers, three of them men and five women. HCMV-specific IgG was detected in serum with a commercial ELISA kit to determine HCMV serostatus. Ficoll density gradient centrifugation was used to isolate peripheral blood mononuclear cells from blood. CD4+ and CD8+ T cells were isolated from PBMC by magnetic immunoseparation with Miltenyi isolation kits. cDNA synthesis was primed from the TCR beta constant segment, followed by two successive PCR amplification steps. Illumina HiSeq 2000/2500, MiSeq or NextSeq was used to sequence libraries as 2 x 150 bp reads. Reads were demultiplexed and grouped by UMI with MIGEC, and clonotypes were assembled and quantified with MiTCR. To remove erroneous sequences, TCR cDNA sequences were retained only when supported by two or more reads. The tcR package was used for downstream repertoire analysis, and clonotypes were matched across fractions by CDR3 nucleotide sequence plus V segment. VDJmatch was used to annotate antigen specificity against VDJdb, with one amino acid substitution in CDR3 allowed.

Here the chain combines TRBV5-1 and TRBJ1-1, with the D gene call left open. The TCR sequence derives from a man aged 45-65 years who received an inactivated influenza vaccine. Donor details come from another sample of the same person, matched by shared clones. Sequenced material: CD8+ T cells sorted from PBMCs, taken roughly 12 days after vaccination. The CDR3 region reads CASSPDLGFTEAFF. The DNA sequence is as follows: TGCGCCAGCAGCCCTGACCTAGGATTCACTGAAGCTTTCTTT.